What follows are 28 T cell receptor beta chains derived from one specimen sequenced in a study of beta chain features in type 1 diabetes. The isolated RNA, all of it, was reverse transcribed, so expressed TCRB transcripts were what got sequenced. Assay used: immunoSEQ multiplex PCR; TCRdb lists only in-frame clones, some missing. The sample holds about 260,000 clones, around 68% seen once. The sequenced material came from naive CD4+ T cells from blood. These receptors were obtained from a man in his thirties or forties in good health.

This clone was seen a few times. Mismatch with germline at one junction end may stem from a read error. This chain links TRBV7-2 with TRBJ2-3, with TRBD2 matching 13 bases. The CDR3 extends over 14 amino acids. CDR1 is SGHTA, CDR2 FQGNSA, per germline. The chain's CDR3 is CASSSRTSGGRGNF. In DNA form, the CDR3 reads TGTGCCAGCAGCTCCCGGACTAGCGGGGGCCGGGGGAATTTT.

This clone has a single count. The rearrangement links TRBV30 to TRBJ2-7; no reliable D call. With 0 bases removed from V and 2 bases from J, the gap between germline ends came to 5 bases. CDR1 is GTSNPN and CDR2 is SVGIG in the germline V gene (reference sequence). The CDR3 is 12 residues long. The CDR3 loop reads CAWSVQTYEQYF. CDR3 in DNA: TGTGCCTGGAGTGTACAGACCTACGAGCAGTACTTC.

The rearrangement uses TRBV29-1 and TRBJ1-2; 8 positions match TRBD1. Germline lookup yields CDR1 SQVTM and CDR2 ANQGSEA. The CDR3 consists of 15 residues. V shed 4 bases, J shed 8 bases, and the junction held 15 bases outside the gene matches. DNA for the CDR3: TGCAGCGTTGCCCTCCCATACCAGGGGGCGAACGGCTACACCTTC. Amino acids: CSVALPYQGANGYTF.

This chain joins TRBV7-6 and TRBJ1-5; weak D call: TRBD1 (5 bases). The V and J ends lost 3 bases and 0 bases respectively, with 9 bases between them. Germline CDR1 and CDR2: SGHVS and FNYEAQ. CDR3 length: 15 residues. For the CDR3, the DNA is TGTGCCAGCAGCTTGGGGGGGAATAGCAATCAGCCCCAGCATTTT. It specifies CASSLGGNSNQPQHF.

V gene TRBV25-1 combines with J gene TRBJ2-7; 7 bases line up with TRBD1. The V segment lost 6 bases and the J segment 0 bases; nucleotides outside the gene matches: 5. The CDR3 runs to 14 residues. Germline-derived CDR1 and CDR2 are MGHDK and SYGVNS. DNA for the CDR3: TGTGCCAGCAGGAAGGGACAGAGCTCCTACGAGCAGTACTTC. This encodes CASRKGQSSYEQYF.

This clone has a handful of counts. The chain carries TRBV7-2 and TRBJ1-6; D unclear. The CDR3 covers 14 residues. Trimming pared 2 bases from V and 7 bases from J, leaving 9 bases between. Germline loops: CDR1 SGHTA, CDR2 FQGNSA. Written as DNA, the CDR3 is TGTGCCAGCAGCTTACAGCTTAGCAATTCACCCCTCCACTTT. This codes for CASSLQLSNSPLHF.

This clone was recorded only once. The chain is built from TRBV6-5 and TRBJ1-2; D uncertain. Germline V gene data show CDR1 as MNHEY and CDR2 as SVGAGI. The V and J ends lost 6 bases and 1 base respectively, with 9 bases between them. This CDR3 is 13 amino acids long. The CDR3 is CASRPGINYGYTF. CDR3 sequence (DNA): TGTGCCAGCAGACCGGGAATTAACTATGGCTACACCTTC.

The chain has TRBV7-2 and TRBJ1-2, with TRBD1 identical over 9 bases. CDR3 size: 14 residues. V trimming: 1 base; J trimming: 4 bases; junction bases outside the gene matches: 1. The V gene's germline CDR1 is SGHTA and CDR2 FQGNSA. In DNA, the CDR3 is TGTGCCAGCAGCTTAGAGACAGGGGGCTATGGCTACACCTTC. Translation gives CASSLETGGYGYTF. The variable domain in full, with the rest retrieved from reference TRBV7-2 and TRBJ1-2, is GAGVSQSPSNKVTEKGKDVELRCDPISGHTALYWYRQSLGQGLEFLIYFQGNSAPDKSGLPSDRFSAERTGGSVSTLTIQRTQQEDSAVYLCASSLETGGYGYTFGSGTRLTVV.

The chain employs TRBV21-1 and TRBJ2-4; TRBD2 reflects the table's D call only, with no check against the DNA. TRBV21-1 is tagged as a pseudogene. The CDR3 spans 16 residues. The CDR3 loop is CASSPFLRLAKNIQYF. The CDR3 nucleotides read TGTGCCAGCAGCCCCTTTTTGAGGTTGGCCAAAAACATTCAGTACTTC.

The V and J genes are TRBV27 and TRBJ2-1; a possible D gene is TRBD2 (6 bases). The V gene's germline CDR1 is MNHEY and CDR2 SMNVEV (reference sequence). The V end was cut by 3 bases, the J end by 0 bases, with 18 bases between. This CDR3 region has 18 residues. The CDR3 loop is CASSLGSGEHSSYNEQFF. The CDR3 DNA follows: TGTGCCAGCAGTTTGGGGTCGGGGGAACATAGCTCCTACAATGAGCAGTTCTTC.

The sample holds a few counts of this clone. The chain joins TRBV9 to TRBJ1-2, with unresolved D. The V end was cut by 3 bases, the J end by 4 bases, with 4 bases between. Germline V CDR1 and CDR2: SGDLS, YYNGEE. The CDR3 sequence is 11 residues long. The CDR3 DNA reads as TGTGCCAGCAGCGCCGCCTATGGCTACACCTTC. Protein: CASSAAYGYTF.

The gene calls are TRBV20-1 and TRBJ2-3; D might be TRBD2 (5 bases). CDR3 length: 11 residues. V lost 5 bases and J 6 bases, leaving 9 bases between the germline ends. The germline gives CDR1 DFQATT, CDR2 SNEGSKA (reference sequence). The CDR3 spells CSAGIADTQYF. CDR3 sequence (DNA): TGCAGTGCTGGAATAGCGGATACGCAGTATTTT.

This clone was recorded once. The V call is TRBV28, the J call TRBJ2-5, with 7 bases matching TRBD1. The CDR3 loop spans 15 amino acids. Trimming at V came to 4 bases and at J to 4 bases, leaving 9 bases not matched to a gene. Germline V CDR1 and CDR2: MDHEN, SYDVKM. Written as DNA, the CDR3 is TGTGCCAGCAGTTCAGCCCTGACAGGGACAGAGACCCAGTACTTC. Translating gives CASSSALTGTETQYF.

The rearrangement joins TRBV30 to TRBJ1-1; D is unclear. The V and J ends lost 0 bases and 0 bases respectively, with 5 bases between them. Per germline, CDR1 GTSNPN and CDR2 SVGIG (reference sequence). The CDR3 loop spans 13 amino acids. The CDR3 reads CAWSVLMNTEAFF. CDR3 sequence (DNA): TGTGCCTGGAGTGTACTTATGAACACTGAAGCTTTCTTT.

In this sample, this clone turned up a few times. The CDR3 bases are TGCAGCGCCTCGGGACGGATGAACACTGAAGCTTTCTTT. Translated, it gives CSASGRMNTEAFF. The rearrangement links TRBV29-1 to TRBJ1-1, with TRBD1 as a possible D gene (5 bases). Germline assignment: CDR1 SQVTM and CDR2 ANQGSEA. With 7 bases removed from V and 0 bases from J, the gap between germline ends came to 12 bases. The CDR3 is 13 amino acids.

V is TRBV30 and J is TRBJ2-2; 8 positions agree with TRBD1. CDR3 length: 13 residues. In germline, CDR1 is GTSNPN, CDR2 SVGIG (reference sequence). V lost 2 bases, J lost 7 bases, and 3 bases stayed unmatched. CDR3 protein: CAWSPQGDGELFF. In DNA, the CDR3 is TGTGCCTGGAGTCCACAGGGGGACGGGGAGCTGTTTTTT.

The chain uses TRBV7-7 and TRBJ2-3; TRBD1 matches at 7 bases. CDR1 SSHAT and CDR2 FNYEAQ come from the germline V gene (reference sequence). V was pared by 5 bases and J by 1 base, with 6 bases of the junction left unmatched. This CDR3 is built from 15 residues. The CDR3 sequence is CASSVRDSRTDTQYF. The CDR3 DNA sequence: TGTGCCAGCAGCGTCCGGGACAGCCGCACAGATACGCAGTATTTT.

This rearrangement joins TRBV14 to TRBJ2-7, with 7 bases identical to TRBD1. The CDR3 consists of 12 residues. The germline CDR1 and CDR2 sequences are SGHDN and FVKESK. V dropped 9 bases and J dropped 3; count of bases not matched to a gene: 5. CDR3 loop: CARIGTVYEQYF. The DNA of the CDR3 is TGTGCCAGGATTGGGACAGTCTACGAGCAGTACTTC. Supplemented by reference TRBV14 and TRBJ2-7, the full variable domain reads EAGVTQFPSHSVIEKGQTVTLRCDPISGHDNLYWYRRVMGKEIKFLLHFVKESKQDESGMPNNRFLAERTGGTYSTLKVQPAELEDSGVYFCARIGTVYEQYFGPGTRLTVT.

The V gene is TRBV4-2, the J gene TRBJ1-1, with 7 bases matching TRBD1. Looked up from germline, CDR1 is LGHNA and CDR2 is YNFKEQ. The CDR3 is 17 amino acids. Unmatched junction bases numbered 14, after V lost 0 bases and J lost 7 bases. The CDR3 loop reads CASSQEATYHRDSEAFF. CDR3 sequence (DNA): TGTGCCAGCAGCCAAGAAGCCACATACCACCGGGACAGTGAAGCTTTCTTT.

The rearrangement uses TRBV29-1 and TRBJ2-2; D remains unclear. The germline V gene has CDR1 SQVTM and CDR2 ANQGSEA. V was clipped by 6 bases and J by 5 bases, with 19 bases between them. The CDR3 totals 15 residues. The CDR3 region is CSVKTTLMRTGELFF. The CDR3 DNA sequence: TGCAGCGTCAAGACGACGTTAATGCGGACCGGGGAGCTGTTTTTT.

The rearrangement links TRBV20-1 to TRBJ2-5; a weak D match, TRBD2 (5 bases). Trimming removed 6 bases at V and 3 bases at J, with 8 bases between. This CDR3 is 11 amino acids long. In germline, CDR1 is DFQATT, CDR2 SNEGSKA (reference sequence). The CDR3 region has the DNA TGCAGTGCGGGGAGAGAAGAGACCCAGTACTTC. This encodes CSAGREETQYF.

The count of this clone is one. The rearrangement links TRBV6-5 to TRBJ2-1; no definite D call. Trimming shortened V by 8 bases and J by 6 bases, and 8 bases separated the two germline ends. Germline V gene data show CDR1 as MNHEY and CDR2 as SVGAGI. CDR3 length: 11 residues. CDR3 region: CASARGNEQFF. The DNA of the CDR3 is TGTGCCAGCGCCCGAGGCAATGAGCAGTTCTTC.

This clone was seen just once. The genes are TRBV19 and TRBJ1-5; D not resolved. The CDR3 is 13 amino acids. Germline CDR1 LNHDA, CDR2 SQIVND (reference sequence). V was pared by 4 bases and J by 2 bases, with 6 bases between. DNA of the CDR3: TGTGCCAGTAGTACAACGGGCAATCAGCCCCAGCATTTT. Translated, it gives CASSTTGNQPQHF.

This chain joins TRBV6-5 and TRBJ1-2, with no clear D. Trimming shortened V by 8 bases and J by 3 bases, and 13 bases separated the two germline ends. The CDR3 sequence is 13 residues long. CDR1 is MNHEY, CDR2 SVGAGI, per germline. The DNA for the CDR3 is TGTGCCAGCTGTAGAAAGACTGACTATGGCTACACCTTC. Its protein product is CASCRKTDYGYTF.

The sample holds one count of this clone. The chain links TRBV18 to TRBJ2-5; maybe TRBD1 (5 bases). The ends were cut back, 4 bases at V and 5 bases at J, with 11 bases in the middle. This CDR3 has 13 amino acids. Germline V gives CDR1 KGHSH, CDR2 LQKENI. The CDR3 loop reads CASSQQGAETQYF. DNA for the CDR3: TGTGCCAGCTCACAGCAGGGCGCGGAGACCCAGTACTTC.

This chain links TRBV7-2 with TRBJ2-1; D may match TRBD1 or TRBD2 (6 bases each). The length of the CDR3 is 15 residues. The germline V gene encodes CDR1 SGHTA and CDR2 FQGNSA. Deletions cut 5 bases from V and 6 bases from J, with 17 bases between. The chain's CDR3 is CASSLGGGRTNEQFF. CDR3 DNA: TGTGCCAGCAGCCTTGGAGGGGGGCGAACCAATGAGCAGTTCTTC. The entire variable domain, with the rest obtained from reference TRBV7-2 and TRBJ2-1, is as follows: GAGVSQSPSNKVTEKGKDVELRCDPISGHTALYWYRQSLGQGLEFLIYFQGNSAPDKSGLPSDRFSAERTGGSVSTLTIQRTQQEDSAVYLCASSLGGGRTNEQFFGPGTRLTVL.

This clone was detected only a few times. This rearrangement joins TRBV29-1 to TRBJ2-5, with TRBD2 matching 9 bases. The germline V gene encodes CDR1 SQVTM and CDR2 ANQGSEA. The CDR3 has 13 amino acids. V trimming: 3 bases; J trimming: 3 bases; junction bases outside the gene matches: 2. The DNA for the CDR3 is TGCAGCGTTGAGCCTAGCGGGAAAGAGACCCAGTACTTC. As protein: CSVEPSGKETQYF.

This clone was detected a few times. The rearrangement links TRBV14 to TRBJ2-1; D not resolved. Germline V gene lookup returns CDR1 SGHDN and CDR2 FVKESK. There are 12 residues in the CDR3. The V end lost 0 bases, the J end lost 13 bases, and 10 bases lay between the germline ends. The DNA of the CDR3 is TGTGCCAGCAGCCAAGATTTCGGATCTCAGTTCTTC. Translated: CASSQDFGSQFF.